This TCR beta chain derives from a study of shared clonotypes between healthy human individuals (TCRdb year 2020). Broadly, across the study: Two women and three men aged 18 to 49 years were included in the cohort. For each donor, CD4 naive and CD4 memory were each run on three plates, CD8 naive on two plates, and CD8 memory on one plate. The study deeply sequenced blood TCR repertoires of several healthy adults to estimate repertoire size and the extent of clonotype sharing between individuals. Each donor's leukapheresis produced roughly between about 0.9 and 9.5 billion PBMCs. Different laboratories and diverse techniques were used to prepare libraries and sequence TCR repertoires, to increase sequencing depth and limit assay-specific biases. Overall study outcomes, separate from this receptor: Roughly 5.2% of naive CD4, roughly 3.5% of naive CD8, approximately 2.2% of memory CD4, and about 0.4% of memory CD8 clonotypes were shared across a few donors. Based on pairwise subsampling, the degree of clonotype sharing among donors was expected to be affected by sequencing depth. Naive subsets generally had larger estimated clonotype richness than memory subsets did. The genetic and exposure-history diversity represented was limited by the small number of donors. Incomplete sequencing was indicated by rarefaction of sorted-subset datasets, despite the large sequencing depth. Sampling was limited to blood, and TCR repertoires in tissue likely differ from TCR repertoires in blood. Clonotypes shared by all four sorted-subset donors showed higher generation probabilities than non-shared clonotypes.

Details on this clone: The target of this receptor is not known. Base-call qualities are not available, and no considerably larger clone is one nucleotide away.

Looking up the germline V gene (reference sequence) yields CDR1 SEHNR and CDR2 FQNEAQ. V is pared back by 5 bases and J by 5 bases, with 15 bases lying between the germline termini. The CDR3 has 15 amino acids, counting the end cysteine and phenylalanine. The CDR3 DNA has 45 bases and is translated from base 1. The donors were healthy, HIV-negative adults who had no recently reported acute infections or vaccinations. Every donor was a Caucasian adult living in Nashville, Tennessee, USA. CD4+ T cells were enriched through magnetic negative selection, after which naive cells were positively selected on CD45RA and the remaining negative fraction served as the memory subset. Blood was obtained by leukapheresis, after which PBMCs were separated by Ficoll-Histopaque density gradient centrifugation and cryopreserved in liquid nitrogen vapor phase. Analytical flow cytometry was used to check the purity and quantity of every magnetically sorted T cell population. Genomic DNA was isolated from every sorted fraction and measured by UV absorbance on a Nanodrop 2000c.

TCR CDR3 regions were amplified from genomic DNA by multiplex PCR using the deep immunoSEQ assay. Extracted genomic DNA from each cell subset was distributed evenly across all wells of several immunoSEQ 96-well plates, and each plate was treated as a replicate. For sorted subsets, each replicate PCR was loaded with 200 ng genomic DNA, equivalent to some 27,000 T cell genomes. Purified libraries were quantified with a Qubit 3.0 fluorometer, sized on a Bioanalyzer 2100, and re-quantified with the KAPA Library Quantification kit. Every immunoSEQ 96-well plate was sequenced on a dedicated single-read 150-cycle Illumina NextSeq 550 flow cell. Under the source paper's analysis protocol: Because only junctional sequences without quality scores were contained in the immunoSEQ output, filtering matching that applied to full-length reads could not be performed. Sequences were annotated with PyIR, a Python wrapper for IgBLAST v1.9, and V/J genes and CDR3 were assigned using IMGT germline references. Reads with weak V/J assignments (E-value above 1e-6), missing CDR3, stop codons, out-of-frame junctions, or ambiguous translated residues were removed. V3J clonotypes were defined as sequences sharing the same inferred V gene, J gene, and CDR3 amino acid sequence. The percentage overlap between two repertoires was calculated by dividing the number of shared unique clonotypes by the size of the smaller repertoire. Richness of each repertoire was evaluated using RTK rarefaction, the Chao1 estimator, and Recon v2.1 estimates of unobserved clonotypes. Generation probabilities were computed with OLGA for all TCRbeta clonotypes obtained by the gDNA method from several donors. Drawn from immuneACCESS, this table holds only the in-frame rearrangements with V and J called that TCRdb kept. Clones are partly lost; checked studies trace under half to an unresolved V gene and leave the rest unexplained. V and J calls plus clone size are reproduced from that table; the DNA served to infer D and trimming. This sample lists millions of clones; around 90% were detected once. The top ten hold 0.14% of the sample.

The sequenced sample was naive CD4+ T cells sorted from blood. What the cell subset or site label conveys for this sample: CD45RA+ positively selected. The rearranged segments are TRBV7-9 and TRBJ1-4, and possibly TRBD1, on 6 matching bases. The receptor was derived from a man aged 18 to 30 in good health. The nucleotide sequence reads TGTGCCAGCAGCCCGTTACAGGGCTACAATGAAAAACTGTTTTTT. This gives the protein CASSPLQGYNEKLFF.